Included here is one T cell receptor (beta chain) sequence, with context. The sample holds many counts of this clonotype. The antigen this receptor binds is unknown. No base quality information exists; no much larger clone differs at one position. Interpreted using the paper, the time point label stands for: newly diagnosed GD, antithyroid drugs for less than 3 months. For both TCR sequencing and RNA sequencing, RNA was extracted from PBMCs using TRIzol. Graves' disease was diagnosed according to American Thyroid Association guidelines. Patients were recruited from an endocrinology department in Xi'an, China. Each patient gave about 9.1 milliliters of peripheral blood, collected in an EDTA anticoagulant tube. Ficoll Paque Plus density gradient separation was used to isolate PBMCs, and no additional T cell sorting was done. An Agilent 2100 Bioanalyzer and agarose gel were used to check RNA quality, and a NanoDrop 2000 was used to measure RNA concentration.

This entry comes from a study of regulatory T cells in long-lasting Graves disease (dated by TCRdb to the early 2020s). At the level of the whole study: Newly diagnosed Graves' disease patients had taken antithyroid drugs for less than 3 months. Peripheral blood TCR sequencing and RNA sequencing compared persistent Graves' disease patients with newly diagnosed Graves' disease patients. The study was registered as a clinical trial and conducted in China. TCR sequencing covered roughly 13 persistent and approximately 20 newly diagnosed Graves' disease patients, some 35 samples in total.

The paper's findings and limits, for the study overall: Only the TCR beta chain was sequenced and analyzed. Persistent patients shared more public clonotypes among themselves (more than 2,500) than newly diagnosed patients did (nearly 1,000). Only peripheral blood was studied, because thyroid tissue, the primary lesion, was inaccessible. The authors noted that the small sample size was a limitation that may lower accuracy. Lower TCR Shannon entropy and fewer highly expanded clones were observed in persistent Graves' disease patients than in newly diagnosed patients, which suggested clonal expansion. TRBV28, TRBJ1-2 and TRBJ2-5 were preferentially used in persistent disease, while TRBV20-1 and TRBJ2-1 were favored in newly diagnosed disease.

The library was generated by multiplex PCR. The data were produced on an Illumina HiSeq 4000. To build TCR beta libraries, CDR3 regions were amplified by Arm-PCR using iRepertoire HTBI primers. Before sequencing, the PCR products underwent gel purification. The paper's data handling went like this. A total of roughly 58 TRBV and more than twelve TRBJ segments were identified across samples and were used for gene usage analysis of CDR3 amino acid clonotypes. Filtered high-quality paired reads were merged into contigs using COPE and FqMerger. BLAST was used to align contigs to IMGT TRBV, TRBD and TRBJ reference genes, and CDR3 was defined according to IMGT. Any clonotype with a frequency above 0.1% was counted as a highly expanded clone. Shannon entropy served as the measure of repertoire diversity, while the Gini coefficient captured V-J evenness. Public clonotypes were defined as clonotypes shared by more than one individual. TCRdb cleaned the public reads at Q25 with fastp, built clones with MiXCR and kept in-frame beta chains. Entries are consolidated by CDR3 protein sequence, retaining the most common genes and DNA. The V and J calls come from TCRdb's annotation, not from the publication. Across this sample there are 350,000 to 400,000 distinct CDR3 sequences, with less than 20% seen only once. Of the sample, about a fifth falls within the top ten clones.

The germline V gene (reference sequence) provides CDR1 DFQATT and CDR2 SNEGSKA. Trimming takes 3 bases from V and 0 bases from J, and the germline ends sit 11 bases apart. The CDR3 sequence holds 15 residues, the cysteine and phenylalanine included. The only DNA kept is the CDR3, 45 bases in frame from the first base. The clonotype comes from a female donor with Graves disease. The specimen was peripheral blood mononuclear cells (PBMCs), collected at new diagnosis, from a patient treated with antithyroid drugs. The rearrangement combines TRBV20-1 with TRBJ2-2, with a tentative D gene TRBD1 over 5 matching bases. The CDR3 protein is CSARRQIANTGELFF. The nucleotide sequence is TGCAGTGCTAGGCGACAGATCGCGAACACCGGGGAGCTGTTTTTT.